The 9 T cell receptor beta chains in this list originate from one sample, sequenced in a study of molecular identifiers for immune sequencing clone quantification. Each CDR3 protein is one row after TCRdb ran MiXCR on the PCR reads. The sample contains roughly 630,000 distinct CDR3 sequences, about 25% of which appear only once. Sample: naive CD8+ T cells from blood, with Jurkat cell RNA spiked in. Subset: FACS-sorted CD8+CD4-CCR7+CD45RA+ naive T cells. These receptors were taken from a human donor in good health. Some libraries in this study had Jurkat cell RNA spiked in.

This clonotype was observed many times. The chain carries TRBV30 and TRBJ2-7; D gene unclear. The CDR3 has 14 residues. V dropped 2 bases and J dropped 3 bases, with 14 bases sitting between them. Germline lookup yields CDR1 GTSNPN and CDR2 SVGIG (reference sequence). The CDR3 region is CAWSPTALRYEQYF. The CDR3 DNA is TGTGCCTGGAGTCCTACAGCCCTCCGCTACGAGCAGTACTTC.

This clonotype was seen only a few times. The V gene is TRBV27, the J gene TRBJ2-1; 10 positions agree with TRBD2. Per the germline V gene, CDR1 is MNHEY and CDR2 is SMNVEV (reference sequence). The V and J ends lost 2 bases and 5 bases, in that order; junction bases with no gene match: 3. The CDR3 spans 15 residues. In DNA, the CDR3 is TGTGCCAGCAGTTTAGGCACTAGCGGGGACAATGAGCAGTTCTTC. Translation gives CASSLGTSGDNEQFF.

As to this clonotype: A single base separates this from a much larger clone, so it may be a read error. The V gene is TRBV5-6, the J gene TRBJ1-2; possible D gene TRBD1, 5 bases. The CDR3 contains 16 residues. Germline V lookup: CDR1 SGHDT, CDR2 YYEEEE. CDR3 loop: CASSLGGAASNNGYTF. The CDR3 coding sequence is TGTGCCAGCAGCTTGGGGGGCGCAGCGTCTAACAATGGCTACACCTTC.

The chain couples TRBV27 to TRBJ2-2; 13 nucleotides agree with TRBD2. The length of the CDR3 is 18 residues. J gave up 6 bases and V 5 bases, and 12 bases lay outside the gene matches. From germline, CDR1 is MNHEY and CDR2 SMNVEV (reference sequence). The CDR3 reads CASSPPGLAGQGAGELFF. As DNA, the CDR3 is TGTGCCAGCAGTCCCCCGGGACTAGCGGGACAAGGGGCCGGGGAGCTGTTTTTT.

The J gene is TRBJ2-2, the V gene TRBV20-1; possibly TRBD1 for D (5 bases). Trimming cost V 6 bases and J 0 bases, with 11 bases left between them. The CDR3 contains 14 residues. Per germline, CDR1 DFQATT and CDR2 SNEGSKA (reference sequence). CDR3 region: CSAWGNANTGELFF. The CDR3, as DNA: TGCAGTGCCTGGGGCAACGCGAACACCGGGGAGCTGTTTTTT.

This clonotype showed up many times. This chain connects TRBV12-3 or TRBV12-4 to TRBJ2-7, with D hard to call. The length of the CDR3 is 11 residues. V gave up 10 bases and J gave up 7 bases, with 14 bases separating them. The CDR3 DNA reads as TGTGCCACCGTAGACGGCCCTGAGCAGTACTTC. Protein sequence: CATVDGPEQYF.

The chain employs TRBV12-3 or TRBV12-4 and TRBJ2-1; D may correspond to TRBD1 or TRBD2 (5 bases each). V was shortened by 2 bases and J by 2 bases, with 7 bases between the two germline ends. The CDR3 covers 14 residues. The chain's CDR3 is CASSLWGTYNEQFF. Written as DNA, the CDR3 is TGTGCCAGCAGTTTATGGGGGACCTACAATGAGCAGTTCTTC.

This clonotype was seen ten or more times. CDR3 DNA: TGTGCCAGCAGCTCTCCACAGGGGGCGGGAGATACGCAGTATTTT. This gives the protein CASSSPQGAGDTQYF. The chain has TRBV7-2 and TRBJ2-3; TRBD1 agrees at 9 bases. Trimming removed 4 bases from V and 5 bases from J; junction bases left unmatched: 7. This CDR3 has 15 residues. Germline V gene sequence: CDR1 SGHTA, CDR2 FQGNSA.

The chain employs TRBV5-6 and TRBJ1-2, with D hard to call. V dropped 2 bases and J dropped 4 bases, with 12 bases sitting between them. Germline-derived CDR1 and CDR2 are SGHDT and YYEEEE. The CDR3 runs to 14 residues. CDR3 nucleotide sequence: TGTGCCAGCAGCTTACCTAGTGGAACCTATGGCTACACCTTC. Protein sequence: CASSLPSGTYGYTF.